A selection of T cell receptor beta chains follows, all from one sample in a study of OX40 agonist ivuxolimab in advanced cancers. TCRdb keeps only in-frame clones here, not all; method: immunoSEQ multiplex PCR. The table shows tens of thousands of clones, with around 90% occurring only once. The material was CD4+ or CD8+ T cells sorted from blood, obtained in a trial of the OX40 agonist ivuxolimab. The receptors were gathered from an adult with an advanced solid tumor such as melanoma, head and neck, liver or kidney cancer. Each CDR3 is given with its conserved first and last residue. Fields, in order: V gene, J gene, D gene, clone size, CDR3 protein, CDR3 DNA. The D gene is left open where the match is weak. Rows may omit the clone size; those that give it use once, few, many or a size class.

TRBV14,TRBJ1-6,NA,NA,CASSLEIRNRANSPLHF,TGTGCCAGCAGCCTTGAGATACGGAACAGGGCTAATTCACCCCTCCACTTT
TRBV30,TRBJ1-2,NA,NA,CAWSVAGLSNYGYTF,TGTGCCTGGAGTGTGGCAGGGTTGTCTAACTATGGCTACACCTTC
TRBV6-5,TRBJ2-7,TRBD2,once,CASRTGREPYYEQYF,TGTGCCAGCAGAACCGGGCGGGAGCCCTACTACGAGCAGTACTTC
TRBV2,TRBJ1-2,NA,NA,CAGGETALAGYTF,TGTGCCGGGGGCGAGACAGCCCTGGCTGGCTACACCTTC
TRBV6-5,TRBJ1-1,TRBD1,NA,CASSRGQGSDTEAFF,TGTGCCAGCAGTAGGGGACAGGGGAGCGACACTGAAGCTTTCTTT
TRBV18,TRBJ2-7,NA,few,CASSPAPPGQYF,TGTGCCAGCTCACCTGCCCCTCCAGGGCAGTACTTC
TRBV9,TRBJ2-7,NA,NA,CASSVGPRGEQYF,TGTGCCAGCAGCGTAGGGCCCCGGGGGGAGCAGTACTTC
TRBV30,TRBJ1-1,TRBD1,NA,CAWSVGGADTEAFF,TGTGCCTGGAGTGTAGGGGGCGCGGACACTGAAGCTTTCTTT
TRBV5-4,TRBJ2-2,NA,NA,CASSLPGAHTGELFF,TGTGCCAGCAGCTTACCGGGGGCGCACACCGGGGAGCTGTTTTTT
TRBV28,TRBJ2-7,NA,NA,CASGTARPYEQYF,TGTGCCAGCGGTACAGCCAGACCCTACGAGCAGTACTTC